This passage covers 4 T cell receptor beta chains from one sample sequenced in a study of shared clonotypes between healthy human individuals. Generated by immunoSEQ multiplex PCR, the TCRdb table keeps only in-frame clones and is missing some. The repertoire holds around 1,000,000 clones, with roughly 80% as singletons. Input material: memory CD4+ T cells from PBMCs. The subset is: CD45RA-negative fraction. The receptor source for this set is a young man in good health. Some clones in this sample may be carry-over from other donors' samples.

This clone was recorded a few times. CDR3 DNA: TGTGCCAGCAGCTTGCTAGCGGGATTTTACAATGAGCAGTTCTTC. Amino acids: CASSLLAGFYNEQFF. This chain links TRBV7-8 with TRBJ2-1; 9 nucleotides match TRBD2. The CDR3 contains 15 residues. Germline-derived CDR1 and CDR2 are SGHVS and FQNEAQ. V lost 3 bases and J lost 4; bases outside the gene matches: 4.

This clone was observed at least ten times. The CDR3 DNA follows: TGTGCCAGTAGTAGGGACAGCTCCTACGAGCAGTACTTC. Translated, it gives CASSRDSSYEQYF. The chain uses TRBV19 and TRBJ2-7, with 7 bases that match TRBD1. Germline CDR1 reads LNHDA; CDR2 reads SQIVND (reference sequence). This CDR3 is built from 13 residues. The V gene end was trimmed by 4 bases and the J gene end by 0 bases; junction bases not matched to a gene: 0.

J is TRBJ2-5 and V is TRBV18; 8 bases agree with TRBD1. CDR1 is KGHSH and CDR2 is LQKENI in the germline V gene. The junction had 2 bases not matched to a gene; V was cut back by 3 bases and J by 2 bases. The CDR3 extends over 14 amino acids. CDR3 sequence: CASSPTGAQETQYF. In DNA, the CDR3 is TGTGCCAGCTCACCGACAGGGGCACAAGAGACCCAGTACTTC.

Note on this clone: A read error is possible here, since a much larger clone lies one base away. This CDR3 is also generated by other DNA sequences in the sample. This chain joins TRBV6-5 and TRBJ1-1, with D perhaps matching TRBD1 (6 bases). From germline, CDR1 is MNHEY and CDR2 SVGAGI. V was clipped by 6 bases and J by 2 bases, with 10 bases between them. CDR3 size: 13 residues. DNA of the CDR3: TGTGCCAGCAGCCCCAGGGGAAACACTGAAGCTTTCTTT. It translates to CASSPRGNTEAFF.